A single sample is the source of the 24 T cell receptor beta chains below, sequenced in a study of blood T cell repertoires in COVID-19. Libraries were prepared by immunoSEQ multiplex PCR; TCRdb keeps only in-frame clonotypes and omits some of them. In the table there are 150,000 to 200,000 clones, about 85% of which are singletons. The sequenced sample was peripheral blood. The receptors were gathered from a woman in her 30s with active or convalescent COVID-19.

The chain links TRBV2 to TRBJ1-6; the match to TRBD1 covers 7 bases. Germline V gives CDR1 SNHLY, CDR2 FYNNEI. The ends lost 4 bases at V and 7 bases at J; junction bases unmatched: 4. The CDR3 is made up of 14 amino acids. DNA for the CDR3: TGTGCCAGCAGTGGGGACAGTAGCAATTCACCCCTCCACTTT. As protein: CASSGDSSNSPLHF.

This chain connects TRBV15 to TRBJ1-5; possible D gene TRBD1, 5 bases. Deletions cut 0 bases from V and 12 bases from J, with 12 bases between. Germline CDR1 LNHNV, CDR2 YYDKDF (reference sequence). The CDR3 contains 13 residues. The CDR3: CATSRDPGEDQHF. In DNA form, the CDR3 reads TGTGCCACCAGCAGAGACCCGGGGGAAGACCAGCATTTT.

J is TRBJ2-3 and V is TRBV6-6, with D maybe TRBD2 (6 bases). Germline CDR1 reads MNHNY; CDR2 reads SVGAGI (reference sequence). The germline V and J ends were trimmed by 6 bases and 3 bases, with 7 bases remaining between them. The CDR3 has 12 residues. The CDR3, as DNA: TGTGCCAGCAGGACTAGTACAGATACGCAGTATTTT. Translating gives CASRTSTDTQYF.

The chain carries TRBV7-2 and TRBJ2-7; 11 bases align to TRBD2. The CDR3 sequence is 15 residues long. V lost 5 bases, J lost 2 bases, and 5 bases stayed unmatched. Germline V gene data show CDR1 as SGHTA and CDR2 as FQGNSA. The CDR3 protein is CASSPLAGGAYEQYF. The CDR3 DNA reads TGTGCCAGCAGCCCTCTAGCGGGAGGCGCCTACGAGCAGTACTTC.

The J gene is TRBJ1-1, the V gene TRBV11-2; D unclear. CDR1 is SGHAT and CDR2 is FQNNGV in the germline V gene. V lost 5 bases, J lost 7 bases, and 8 bases lay in between. The CDR3 length is 11 residues. CDR3 DNA sequence: TGTGCCAGCAGCCCCCTTAGTGAAGCTTTCTTT. Its translation is CASSPLSEAFF.

The V gene is TRBV7-9, the J gene TRBJ2-3; D is unclear. The V gene's germline CDR1 is SEHNR and CDR2 FQNEAQ (reference sequence). The CDR3 spans 12 residues. Trimming took off 6 bases at V and 6 bases at J, with 10 bases between the two ends. The DNA of the CDR3 is TGTGCCAGCAGACGTGACGGGGATACGCAGTATTTT. Protein sequence: CASRRDGDTQYF.

The V and J genes are TRBV19 and TRBJ2-2, with 13 bases matching TRBD2. This CDR3 comprises 15 residues. Trimming removed 7 bases from V and 7 bases from J; junction bases left unmatched: 6. Germline loops: CDR1 LNHDA, CDR2 SQIVND (reference sequence). In DNA, the CDR3 is TGTGCCAGTAACGGACTAGCGGGAGTTGGCGGGGAGCTGTTTTTT. The encoded protein is CASNGLAGVGGELFF. The whole variable domain, filled in from reference TRBV19 and TRBJ2-2, reads DGGITQSPKYLFRKEGQNVTLSCEQNLNHDAMYWYRQDPGQGLRLIYYSQIVNDFQKGDIAEGYSVSREKKESFPLTVTSAQKNPTAFYLCASNGLAGVGGELFFGEGSRLTVL.

V is TRBV28 and J is TRBJ2-7; 10 bases fit TRBD2. The CDR3 has 20 amino acids. Trimming at V came to 7 bases and at J to 3 bases, leaving 24 bases not matched to a gene. Germline CDR1 MDHEN, CDR2 SYDVKM. The CDR3 coding sequence is TGTGCCAGCACCCCGAGTGGGGGACTAGCGTCTCCCGAAGGGGTCTACGAGCAGTACTTC. Its protein product is CASTPSGGLASPEGVYEQYF.

The chain uses TRBV18 and TRBJ2-5; TRBD1 matches at 8 bases. V trimming: 3 bases; J trimming: 2 bases; junction bases outside the gene matches: 5. The germline V gene encodes CDR1 KGHSH and CDR2 LQKENI. The CDR3 is 15 residues long. The CDR3: CASSPKGQVQETQYF. The CDR3 DNA follows: TGTGCCAGCTCACCTAAGGGACAGGTGCAAGAGACCCAGTACTTC.

The chain recombines TRBV30 with TRBJ2-5; the D is unclear. The ends were cut back, 4 bases at V and 3 bases at J, with 6 bases in the middle. Germline loops: CDR1 GTSNPN, CDR2 SVGIG (reference sequence). The CDR3 spans 11 residues. The CDR3 spells CAWNGEETQYF. The CDR3, as DNA: TGTGCCTGGAACGGTGAAGAGACCCAGTACTTC.

Notes on this clone: At one end, the junction sequence differs from germline, possibly due to a read error. The chain has TRBV19 and TRBJ1-4, with D possibly matching TRBD1 (5 bases). Germline-derived CDR1 and CDR2 are LNHDA and SQIVND (reference sequence). The CDR3 is 16 amino acids. CDR3 amino acids: CASTYGTRGAKEKLFF. The DNA of the CDR3 is TGTGCCAGTACCTACGGGACGCGGGGCGCTAAGGAAAAACTGTTTTTT.

In its sample, this clone was seen a few times. J is TRBJ1-1 and V is TRBV19, with 9 bases fitting TRBD1. Losses at the gene ends were 1 base for V and 6 bases for J; bases not matched to a gene: 6. The germline gives CDR1 LNHDA, CDR2 SQIVND (reference sequence). This CDR3 has 15 amino acids. CDR3 protein: CASSIGSQGASEAFF. CDR3 DNA: TGTGCCAGTAGTATAGGTTCACAGGGGGCGTCTGAAGCTTTCTTT.

This chain joins TRBV3-1 (or the pseudogene TRBV3-2) and TRBJ1-5, with D perhaps matching TRBD1 (5 bases). CDR1 and CDR2 (germline): LGHDT, YNNKEL (reference sequence). Trimming pared 0 bases from V and 7 bases from J, leaving 13 bases between. CDR3 size: 15 residues. This CDR3 is CASSQDRGLRQPQHF. The CDR3 nucleotides are TGTGCCAGCAGCCAAGACCGGGGGTTAAGGCAGCCCCAGCATTTT.

This chain uses TRBV5-1 with TRBJ1-6, with TRBD1 matching over 7 bases. The V gene's germline CDR1 is SGHRS and CDR2 YFSETQ. CDR3 length equals 16 residues. Trimming took 8 bases from V and 8 from J; bases not matched to a gene: 16. CDR3 protein: CASRSGDSGHHSPLHF. DNA of the CDR3: TGCGCCAGTCGATCGGGGGACAGCGGACACCATTCACCCCTCCACTTT.

This chain joins TRBV6-4 and TRBJ2-1; D may be TRBD2 (5 bases). The CDR3 is 14 residues long. Between the trimmed V and J ends, which lost 2 bases and 7 bases, there was a span of 12 bases. Germline V gene lookup returns CDR1 MRHNA and CDR2 SNTAGT. The CDR3 loop is CASSDPRVFNEQFF. The CDR3 DNA reads TGTGCCAGCAGTGACCCGAGGGTCTTTAATGAGCAGTTCTTC.

This rearrangement joins TRBV28 to TRBJ1-1; D unresolved. The CDR3 totals 13 residues. The germline V gene has CDR1 MDHEN and CDR2 SYDVKM. V was shortened by 4 bases and J by 4 bases, with 10 bases between the two germline ends. As DNA, the CDR3 is TGTGCCAGCAGTTCCCCAGGCCGCACTGAAGCTTTCTTT. Protein: CASSSPGRTEAFF.

The chain joins TRBV6-5 to TRBJ1-2, with 9 bases that match TRBD1. With V trimmed by 8 bases and J by 6 bases, 4 bases remained unmatched. The CDR3 runs to 12 residues. Germline CDR1 reads MNHEY; CDR2 reads SVGAGI. CDR3 in amino acids: CASSRTGDGYTF. CDR3 nucleotides: TGTGCCAGCTCTAGGACAGGGGATGGCTACACCTTC.

The chain has TRBV3-1 (or the pseudogene TRBV3-2) and TRBJ1-5, with D maybe TRBD1 (5 bases). The CDR3 extends over 15 amino acids. From germline, CDR1 is LGHDT and CDR2 YNNKEL (reference sequence). Trimming pared 6 bases from V and 0 bases from J, leaving 12 bases between. This CDR3 is CASSPREYSNQPQHF. Here the CDR3 DNA reads TGTGCCAGCAGTCCCAGGGAATATAGCAATCAGCCCCAGCATTTT.

The genes are TRBV29-1 and TRBJ1-5; D gene ambiguous. The length of the CDR3 is 12 residues. Looked up from germline, CDR1 is SQVTM and CDR2 is ANQGSEA. The V and J ends lost 5 bases and 6 bases respectively, with 11 bases between them. DNA for the CDR3: TGCAGCGTTAAGAACCCGGGTCAGCCCCAGCATTTT. Its translation: CSVKNPGQPQHF.

The gene calls are TRBV20-1 and TRBJ1-1; D remains unclear. CDR1 and CDR2 from the germline V gene are DFQATT and SNEGSKA (reference sequence). The CDR3 is 8 residues long. V lost 6 bases and J 10 bases, leaving 6 bases between the germline ends. The CDR3 DNA follows: TGCAGTGCCCCTCTAGCTTTCTTT. This gives the protein CSAPLAFF.

V is TRBV5-1 and J is TRBJ2-2; perhaps TRBD1 as D (6 bases). There are 15 residues in the CDR3. In germline, CDR1 is SGHRS, CDR2 YFSETQ. Trimming cost V 0 bases and J 1 base, with 7 bases left between them. This CDR3 is CASSLEQGNTGELFF. The CDR3, as DNA: TGCGCCAGCAGCTTGGAACAGGGGAACACCGGGGAGCTGTTTTTT. Filled out from reference TRBV5-1 and TRBJ2-2, the complete variable domain reads KAGVTQTPRYLIKTRGQQVTLSCSPISGHRSVSWYQQTPGQGLQFLFEYFSETQRNKGNFPGRFSGRQFSNSRSEMNVSTLELGDSALYLCASSLEQGNTGELFFGEGSRLTVL.

The table lists this clone with a count of one. The gene calls are TRBV6-2 or TRBV6-3 and TRBJ1-5; unclear D gene. The CDR3 sequence is 14 residues long. Trimming shortened V by 6 bases and J by 3 bases, and 12 bases separated the two germline ends. Per the germline V gene, CDR1 is MNHEY and CDR2 is SVGEGT. The CDR3 nucleotides read TGTGCCAGCAGCTCCACCGGGGTCAATCAGCCCCAGCATTTT. It encodes CASSSTGVNQPQHF.

This clone was counted a single time. This rearrangement joins TRBV11-2 to TRBJ1-1; 7 bases line up with TRBD1. V was clipped by 5 bases and J by 1 base; unmatched bases: 13. CDR3 length equals 17 residues. CDR1 and CDR2 from the germline V gene are SGHAT and FQNNGV. CDR3 nucleotides: TGTGCCAGCAGCCTATTCCCCAGACAGGGAGAGAACACTGAAGCTTTCTTT. Protein product: CASSLFPRQGENTEAFF.

The chain links TRBV27 to TRBJ2-7, with D tentatively TRBD1 (5 bases). This CDR3 has 15 amino acids. The ends were cut back, 7 bases at V and 3 bases at J, with 19 bases in the middle. Germline V gene lookup returns CDR1 MNHEY and CDR2 SMNVEV (reference sequence). CDR3 in DNA: TGTGCCAGCAAGGGTGCAGGGTACACCCACTACGAGCAGTACTTC. The encoded protein is CASKGAGYTHYEQYF.